These 7 T cell receptor beta chains share one sample of origin, sequenced in a study of cytomegalovirus exposure and HLA in healthy donors. The PCR had 60 Vbeta and 13 Jbeta primers. TCRdb's table, derived via immunoSEQ multiplex PCR, lists solely in-frame clones and lacks some. The profile shows 210,000 or so clones, around 80% of them singletons. The sample comprised PBMCs. The receptors were sampled from a woman aged 35 to 49 in good health and CMV-seronegative.

The chain couples TRBV10-3 to TRBJ1-2, with 7 bases that match TRBD1. This CDR3 has 14 amino acids. CDR1 is ENHRY, CDR2 SYGVKD, per germline. The ends lost 5 bases at V and 3 bases at J; junction bases unmatched: 6. The DNA for the CDR3 is TGTGCCATCAGTCCCGGGACAGCCGACTATGGCTACACCTTC. Protein: CAISPGTADYGYTF.

The CDR3 loop is CASSLGGGGALNFRYTF. DNA for the CDR3: TGTGCCAGCAGCTTAGGAGGTGGGGGGGCGCTGAACTTTCGCTACACCTTC. The gene calls are TRBV7-2 and TRBJ1-2, with D maybe TRBD1 (6 bases). Germline V gene sequence: CDR1 SGHTA, CDR2 FQGNSA. V was trimmed by 1 base and J by 9 bases, leaving 24 bases between them. This CDR3 has 17 residues.

The J gene is TRBJ1-5, the V gene TRBV28, with 9 bases fitting TRBD1. The CDR3 has 19 amino acids. Germline V gives CDR1 MDHEN, CDR2 SYDVKM. V lost 2 bases, J lost 6 bases, and 17 bases stayed unmatched. Written as DNA, the CDR3 is TGTGCCAGCAGTTTAGATTACCGACAGGGGGAGTTCCAGGGTCAGCCCCAGCATTTT. Its protein is CASSLDYRQGEFQGQPQHF. The entire variable domain, with the rest obtained from reference TRBV28 and TRBJ1-5, is as follows: DVKVTQSSRYLVKRTGEKVFLECVQDMDHENMFWYRQDPGLGLRLIYFSYDVKMKEKGDIPEGYSVSREKKERFSLILESASTNQTSMYLCASSLDYRQGEFQGQPQHFGDGTRLSIL.

V is TRBV7-2 and J is TRBJ2-1, with 7 bases that match TRBD2. The CDR3 sequence is 16 residues long. From germline, CDR1 is SGHTA and CDR2 FQGNSA. V trimming: 4 bases; J trimming: 6 bases; junction bases outside the gene matches: 12. DNA of the CDR3: TGTGCCAGCAGCTATGACGGGGGGTTTGGGCTCAATGAGCAGTTCTTC. It specifies CASSYDGGFGLNEQFF.

This rearrangement joins TRBV19 to TRBJ1-5; 9 bases are a match to TRBD1. There are 18 residues in the CDR3. J was trimmed by 2 bases and V by 6 bases; bases with no gene match: 14. The V gene's germline CDR1 is LNHDA and CDR2 SQIVND (reference sequence). Here the CDR3 reads CASSALPGQGRRNQPQHF. In nucleotides, the CDR3 is TGTGCCAGTAGCGCTCTACCGGGACAGGGTCGGCGCAATCAGCCCCAGCATTTT.

The rearrangement joins TRBV5-4 to TRBJ1-1, with 12 nucleotides matching TRBD1. The CDR3 extends over 17 amino acids. The germline CDR1 and CDR2 sequences are SGHNT and YYREEE (reference sequence). Germline trimming cut 0 bases from V and 5 bases from J; bases unmatched to any gene: 8. The CDR3 sequence: CASSLDPGQGARTEAFF. The CDR3 DNA sequence: TGTGCCAGCAGCTTGGATCCGGGACAGGGGGCCCGGACTGAAGCTTTCTTT.

The V gene is TRBV10-3, the J gene TRBJ2-7; 11 nucleotides agree with TRBD1. Germline V lookup: CDR1 ENHRY, CDR2 SYGVKD. CDR3 length: 15 residues. V was clipped by 10 bases and J by 4 bases; unmatched bases: 12. DNA of the CDR3: TGTGCCACCAGCGGTTCGGGACAGGGGGTGTACGAGCAGTACTTC. Protein product: CATSGSGQGVYEQYF.